The 8 T cell receptor beta chains below all came from one sample that was sequenced in a study of T cell repertoires in ileal Crohn's disease. Some clones are missing from TCRdb's copy, which holds only in-frame ones; the method was immunoSEQ multiplex PCR. This table has over 3,000 clones, approximately 78% appearing once. Lamina propria lymphocytes from surgical specimens were isolated on a density gradient before sorting. Sequencing was done on a sample of CD4+ T cells sorted from the ileum. These receptors were taken from an adult with Crohn's disease.

This chain uses TRBV6-6 with TRBJ1-1; no clear D gene. Germline V lookup: CDR1 MNHNY, CDR2 SVGAGI (reference sequence). V gave up 10 bases and J gave up 1 base, with 10 bases separating them. This CDR3 has 12 residues. CDR3 in DNA: TGTGCCACCAAGGGAGCGAACACTGAAGCTTTCTTT. Translated, it gives CATKGANTEAFF.

This sequence joins TRBV5-4 and TRBJ1-4; TRBD1 aligns across 9 bases. The germline V gene has CDR1 SGHNT and CDR2 YYREEE (reference sequence). The CDR3 extends over 15 amino acids. Trimming cost V 4 bases and J 8 bases; bases outside gene matches: 9. CDR3 sequence reads: CASSPTGGVGEKLFF. CDR3 sequence (DNA): TGTGCCAGCAGCCCCACAGGGGGCGTGGGAGAAAAACTGTTTTTT. The whole variable domain, filled in from reference TRBV5-4 and TRBJ1-4, reads ETGVTQSPTHLIKTRGQQVTLRCSSQSGHNTVSWYQQALGQGPQFIFQYYREEENGRGNFPPRFSGLQFPNYSSELNVNALELDDSALYLCASSPTGGVGEKLFFGSGTQLSVL.

The V gene is TRBV18, the J gene TRBJ1-2, with 10 bases fitting TRBD1. The V gene's germline CDR1 is KGHSH and CDR2 LQKENI. The CDR3 runs to 16 residues. V gave up 1 base and J gave up 5 bases; unmatched junction bases: 7. The CDR3 DNA follows: TGTGCCAGCTCACCACTTGGACAGGGGGGAAGATATGGCTACACCTTC. Translating it yields CASSPLGQGGRYGYTF.

This rearrangement joins TRBV7-2 to TRBJ1-6; 8 nucleotides match TRBD1. The trim removed 1 base at V and 9 bases at J, leaving 2 bases unmatched. This CDR3 comprises 14 residues. In germline, CDR1 is SGHTA, CDR2 FQGNSA. CDR3 loop: CASSLGTGSSPLHF. The CDR3 coding sequence is TGTGCCAGCAGCTTAGGGACAGGGTCTTCACCCCTCCACTTT.

V usage is TRBV7-3 and J usage is TRBJ2-6, with D perhaps TRBD1 (6 bases). Trimming removed 6 bases at V and 0 bases at J, with 15 bases between. Germline V lookup: CDR1 SGHTA, CDR2 FQGTGA. This CDR3 region has 17 residues. The CDR3 spells CASRAGTDSSGANVLTF. The CDR3 DNA reads as TGTGCCAGCAGAGCCGGGACGGACAGCTCTGGGGCCAACGTCCTGACTTTC.

The chain has TRBV10-1 and TRBJ2-3; maybe TRBD2 (5 bases). The CDR3 is made up of 17 amino acids. V lost 2 bases and J 4 bases, leaving 19 bases between the germline ends. Germline V gives CDR1 WNHNN, CDR2 SYGVQD (reference sequence). The CDR3 sequence: CASSEGSSGSPADTQYF. DNA for the CDR3: TGCGCCAGCAGTGAGGGGAGCTCGGGGAGCCCGGCAGATACGCAGTATTTT.

The chain has TRBV29-1 and TRBJ2-5; D uncertain. The CDR3 runs to 12 residues. Trimming left V 2 bases short and J 2 bases short, with 6 bases between. Germline V CDR1 and CDR2: SQVTM, ANQGSEA. CDR3 bases: TGCAGCGTTGAACACAGTCAAGAGACCCAGTACTTC. This gives the protein CSVEHSQETQYF.

V usage is TRBV28 and J usage is TRBJ2-5, with 11 bases identical to TRBD2. Germline lookup yields CDR1 MDHEN and CDR2 SYDVKM. Germline trimming cut 5 bases from V and 4 bases from J; bases unmatched to any gene: 6. This CDR3 contains 15 residues. The CDR3 reads CASSPATSGVETQYF. The CDR3 DNA sequence: TGTGCCAGCAGTCCTGCGACTAGCGGGGTAGAGACCCAGTACTTC.